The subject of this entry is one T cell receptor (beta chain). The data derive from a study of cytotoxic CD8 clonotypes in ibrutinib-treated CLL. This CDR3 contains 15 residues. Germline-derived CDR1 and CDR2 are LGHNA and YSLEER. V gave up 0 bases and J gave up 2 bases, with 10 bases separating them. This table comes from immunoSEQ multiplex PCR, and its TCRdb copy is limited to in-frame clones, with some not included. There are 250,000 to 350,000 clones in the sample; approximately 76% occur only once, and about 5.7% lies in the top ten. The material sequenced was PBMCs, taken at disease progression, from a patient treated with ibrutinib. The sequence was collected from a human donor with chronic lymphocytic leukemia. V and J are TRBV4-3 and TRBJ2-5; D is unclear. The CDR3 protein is CASSQEWLTQETQYF. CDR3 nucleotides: TGCGCCAGCAGCCAAGAGTGGCTGACTCAAGAGACCCAGTACTTC.